This T cell receptor beta chain came from a study of Graves' ophthalmopathy and Graves' hyperthyroidism. TCR beta CDR3 regions were amplified from RNA transcripts. The first-round RT-PCR employed HTBI primers together with the Qiagen OneStep RT-PCR kit. A multiplex PCR was then performed as the second round. A single record per CDR3 protein comes from TCRdb applying MiXCR to the multiplex PCR reads. Seen here are roughly 350,000 distinct CDR3 sequences, about 17% observed once, and the top ten hold roughly 2.3%. The study, taken as a whole, reports: In blood appeared most of the expanded thyroid clonotypes whose frequency exceeded 0.001.

The CDR3 is 14 residues long. V lost 4 bases and J lost 4, with 11 bases in between. Germline loops: CDR1 LGHNT, CDR2 FRNRAP. This clonotype showed up many times. Antigen: not known. No progression to ophthalmopathy over 18 months defined stable hyperthyroidism. This clonotype originated in an adult woman with stable Graves' hyperthyroidism. The sample was peripheral blood. The V call is TRBV12-5, the J call TRBJ2-1; D gene uncertain. The CDR3 loop reads CASGYRTLYNEQFF. The CDR3 DNA reads TGTGCTAGTGGTTACCGGACCCTTTACAATGAGCAGTTCTTC.